This T cell receptor beta chain was captured in a study of blood T cell repertoires in COVID-19. The overall study: The United States, Italy and Spain were the sources of the acute and convalescent COVID-19 samples. PBMCs, B-cell-depleted T cells, or T cells provided the cDNA or gDNA that made up the material.

It was during active infection that Seattle patients were enrolled and then longitudinally followed. CDR3 length: 11 residues. V was trimmed by 11 bases and J by 5 bases, leaving 12 bases between them. Germline values: CDR1 LNHDA, CDR2 SQIVND (reference sequence). Methods used by the authors: Amplifying reference gene primers gave estimates of nucleated cell counts. The method was immunoSEQ multiplex PCR; TCRdb's version includes in-frame clones alone and lacks a portion of them. The DNA was the basis for D and trimming; V, J and clone size are from that table. The table lists about 200,000 clones, roughly 77% of them singletons, with nearly 6% in the top ten.

The chain carries TRBV19 and TRBJ1-2, with TRBD1 as a possible D gene (5 bases). This receptor was obtained from a woman aged 40 to 50 with COVID-19, enrolled during active disease. The material sequenced was peripheral blood. CDR3 sequence (DNA): TGTGCCTCCGCAGGGTTGTATGGCTACACCTTC. Translated: CASAGLYGYTF.